This T cell receptor (beta chain) stems from a study of T cell responses to AZD1222 COVID-19 vaccine. Study results and limitations: Spike as a whole was targeted by vaccine-associated CD4 TCRs, dominant at 160-218 and 743-854. Donors in the cohort were predominantly white British and more often female, and clonal diversity was possibly underestimated. Baseline antibody screening turned up just a handful of seropositive AZD1222 recipients.

Clones were read by immunoSEQ multiplex PCR, and TCRdb kept only the in-frame ones, dropping some. The table records about 140,000 clones, 80% to 95% of them present only once. This CDR3 spans 14 amino acids. V was cut by 4 bases and J by 0 bases, with 10 bases left in between. Germline values: CDR1 PRHDT, CDR2 FYEKMQ (reference sequence). Doses given second, at about 4 or about 12 weeks, were pooled. A note on this clone: The antigen is unknown.

The sequence came from an adult who received the AZD1222 COVID-19 vaccine. Sequencing used peripheral blood, obtained 28 days after the second AZD1222 dose. The chain couples TRBV13 to TRBJ2-7; D remains unclear. Here the CDR3 DNA reads TGTGCCAGCAGCTCCACGAGACACTCCTACGAGCAGTACTTC. Its translation: CASSSTRHSYEQYF.